Each of the 23 T cell receptor beta chains below was sequenced from the same sample in a study of blood T cell repertoires in COVID-19. Repertoires were generated with immunoSEQ multiplex PCR, while TCRdb's copy carries only in-frame clones and drops some. The sample consists of fewer than 35,000 clones, about nine tenths of them appearing once. Specimen: peripheral blood. Receptor source: a man in his 70s with active or convalescent COVID-19.

The rearrangement links TRBV7-3 to TRBJ2-1; 12 nucleotides line up with TRBD1. Germline lookup yields CDR1 SGHTA and CDR2 FQGTGA. The V gene end was trimmed by 5 bases and the J gene end by 8 bases; junction bases not matched to a gene: 7. The CDR3 covers 15 residues. The CDR3 is CASSAGTGGIDEQFF. CDR3 in DNA: TGTGCCAGCAGCGCCGGGACAGGGGGCATCGATGAGCAGTTCTTC. The full variable domain, rest sourced from reference TRBV7-3 and TRBJ2-1, is GAGVSQTPSNKVTEKGKYVELRCDPISGHTALYWYRQSLGQGPEFLIYFQGTGAADDSGLPNDRFFAVRPEGSVSTLKIQRTERGDSAVYLCASSAGTGGIDEQFFGPGTRLTVL.

On this clone: An end of the junction differs from the germline gene, which may be a read error. The chain uses TRBV5-6 and TRBJ1-1; no firm D call. CDR3 length equals 15 residues. The germline V gene has CDR1 SGHDT and CDR2 YYEEEE. The CDR3 DNA follows: TGTGCCAACAGCCCTTTACCGACACCGAACACTGAAGCTTTCTTT. Encoded protein: CANSPLPTPNTEAFF.

The J gene is TRBJ1-5, the V gene TRBV18; 9 positions agree with TRBD1. The CDR3 is made up of 14 amino acids. Trimming took 6 bases from V and 5 from J; bases not matched to a gene: 5. Germline V gene data show CDR1 as KGHSH and CDR2 as LQKENI. The CDR3 is CASSPTGGDQPQHF. CDR3 sequence (DNA): TGTGCCAGCTCCCCCACAGGGGGCGATCAGCCCCAGCATTTT. Full variable domain (missing parts from reference TRBV18 and TRBJ1-5): NAGVMQNPRHLVRRRGQEARLRCSPMKGHSHVYWYRQLPEEGLKFMVYLQKENIIDESGMPKERFSAEFPKEGPSILRIQQVVRGDSAAYFCASSPTGGDQPQHFGDGTRLSIL.

The chain has TRBV9 and TRBJ2-2; TRBD1 matches at 9 bases. CDR3 size: 15 residues. J lost 5 bases, V lost 3 bases, and 5 bases had no gene match. Germline V gene sequence: CDR1 SGDLS, CDR2 YYNGEE. CDR3 sequence: CASSGGQGWTGELFF. DNA of the CDR3: TGTGCCAGCAGCGGGGGACAGGGATGGACCGGGGAGCTGTTTTTT.

The chain carries TRBV2 and TRBJ2-1; unclear D gene. The CDR3 spans 13 residues. The V gene lost 4 bases and the J gene lost 15 bases, with 19 bases spanning the gap. Germline-derived CDR1 and CDR2 are SNHLY and FYNNEI. CDR3 amino acids: CASSANSLPPRFF. CDR3 nucleotide sequence: TGTGCCAGCAGTGCAAACTCCTTACCCCCGCGGTTCTTC.

The V gene is TRBV5-4, the J gene TRBJ1-2; 7 bases line up with TRBD1. The CDR3 consists of 15 residues. V was pared by 0 bases and J by 7 bases, with 9 bases of the junction left unmatched. Germline V CDR1 and CDR2: SGHNT, YYREEE (reference sequence). CDR3 DNA sequence: TGTGCCAGCAGCTTGGGACAGGGCTTCTCCGCTGGCTACACCTTC. Translating it yields CASSLGQGFSAGYTF.

This clone has just one count. This sequence joins TRBV5-1 and TRBJ2-3, with 11 bases fitting TRBD2. Germline V gives CDR1 SGHRS, CDR2 YFSETQ. V lost 0 bases, J lost 5 bases, and 2 bases stayed unmatched. The CDR3 totals 15 residues. The CDR3 DNA reads as TGCGCCAGCAGCTTGGCCGGGACTAGCGGAGATACGCAGTATTTT. Protein: CASSLAGTSGDTQYF.

The table lists this clone with a few counts. The chain links TRBV25-1 to TRBJ1-6; perhaps TRBD1 as D (6 bases). The CDR3 sequence is 15 residues long. Germline CDR1 is MGHDK and CDR2 is SYGVNS. The V end was cut by 5 bases, the J end by 7 bases, with 15 bases between. CDR3 protein: CASSFSDSPNSPLHF. DNA of the CDR3: TGTGCCAGCAGTTTTTCGGACAGCCCGAATTCACCCCTCCACTTT.

The chain carries TRBV29-1 and TRBJ1-1; no firm D call. The CDR3 loop spans 13 amino acids. Deletions cut 4 bases from V and 1 base from J, with 10 bases between. CDR1 is SQVTM and CDR2 is ANQGSEA in the germline V gene. In DNA form, the CDR3 reads TGCAGCGTTGCCAGGAATGAGAACACTGAAGCTTTCTTT. This encodes CSVARNENTEAFF.

The CDR3 DNA reads as TGTGCCAGCAGCCAAGATATTGGCGGGGTTTACCCTCTTTACAATGAGCAGTTCTTC. It is translated as CASSQDIGGVYPLYNEQFF. The rearrangement links TRBV4-2 to TRBJ2-1, with a tentative D call TRBD2 (6 bases). In germline, CDR1 is LGHNA, CDR2 YNFKEQ. CDR3 size: 19 residues. V lost 0 bases and J 4 bases, leaving 22 bases between the germline ends.

CDR3: CASNEQGAAKLFF. Written as DNA, the CDR3 is TGCGCCAGCAACGAACAGGGGGCCGCAAAACTGTTTTTT. The chain links TRBV10-2 to TRBJ1-4; 9 bases are a match to TRBD1. CDR3 length equals 13 residues. CDR1 is WSHSY and CDR2 is SAAADI in the germline V gene. The V segment lost 7 bases and the J segment 10 bases; nucleotides outside the gene matches: 7.

This rearrangement joins TRBV7-9 to TRBJ2-7; D may be TRBD1 (5 bases). The length of the CDR3 is 14 residues. Germline CDR1 is SEHNR and CDR2 is FQNEAQ (reference sequence). The V gene lost 4 bases and the J gene lost 0 bases, with 10 bases spanning the gap. CDR3 sequence (DNA): TGTGCCAGCAGCTCCGACAGTTCCTCCTACGAGCAGTACTTC. Translated: CASSSDSSSYEQYF.

As DNA, the CDR3 is TGTGCCAGCTCACCGAAGGGGGCAGATACGCAGTATTTT. Protein sequence: CASSPKGADTQYF. The chain uses TRBV18 and TRBJ2-3; maybe TRBD1 (6 bases). The ends were cut back, 3 bases at V and 4 bases at J, with 8 bases in the middle. The germline gives CDR1 KGHSH, CDR2 LQKENI. The CDR3 contains 13 residues.

V is TRBV5-4 and J is TRBJ1-1; TRBD1 agrees at 11 bases. Germline values: CDR1 SGHNT, CDR2 YYREEE (reference sequence). The V gene end was trimmed by 3 bases and the J gene end by 4 bases; junction bases not matched to a gene: 2. The CDR3 loop spans 14 amino acids. CDR3 DNA: TGTGCCAGCAGCTGGACAGGGGGCGGCACTGAAGCTTTCTTT. As protein: CASSWTGGGTEAFF.

This chain uses TRBV10-3 with TRBJ2-2; 13 positions match TRBD2. The CDR3 sequence is 17 residues long. The germline CDR1 and CDR2 sequences are ENHRY and SYGVKD. V was pared by 2 bases and J by 7 bases, with 7 bases of the junction left unmatched. The CDR3: CAISELTSGGPGGELFF. The CDR3, as DNA: TGTGCCATCAGTGAGCTGACTAGCGGGGGGCCTGGCGGGGAGCTGTTTTTT.

J is TRBJ1-5 and V is TRBV2; D is ambiguous. The CDR3 totals 13 residues. Germline V gene lookup returns CDR1 SNHLY and CDR2 FYNNEI. The V gene lost 4 bases and the J gene lost 6 bases, with 10 bases spanning the gap. This CDR3 reads CASSVAEGQPQHF. The DNA of the CDR3 is TGTGCCAGCAGTGTTGCGGAAGGTCAGCCCCAGCATTTT.

This clone came up once. Germline is not matched at one junction end, which may reflect a read error. V gene TRBV30 combines with J gene TRBJ1-1; 9 nucleotides line up with TRBD1. The length of the CDR3 is 11 residues. From germline, CDR1 is GTSNPN and CDR2 SVGIG (reference sequence). The CDR3 DNA reads TGTGCCTGGGACAGGGGGGACCGTGGTATCTTT. Translating gives CAWDRGDRGIF.

J is TRBJ1-2 and V is TRBV18; TRBD1 matches at 7 bases. Losses at the gene ends were 1 base for V and 6 bases for J; bases not matched to a gene: 8. CDR1 and CDR2 (germline): KGHSH, LQKENI. The CDR3 covers 15 residues. The CDR3 DNA follows: TGTGCCAGCTCACCACAAGCGACAGGGAAAGATGGCTACACCTTC. Its protein is CASSPQATGKDGYTF.

The J gene is TRBJ1-2, the V gene TRBV19; no clear D. CDR3 length: 13 residues. Germline values: CDR1 LNHDA, CDR2 SQIVND (reference sequence). The V and J ends lost 5 bases and 4 bases respectively, with 11 bases between them. Written as DNA, the CDR3 is TGTGCCAGTAGTCGAAGGGAGTCCTATGGCTACACCTTC. This sequence encodes CASSRRESYGYTF.

This chain joins TRBV14 and TRBJ1-2; 9 bases are a match to TRBD1. Trimming removed 1 base from V and 5 bases from J; junction bases left unmatched: 8. Germline V lookup: CDR1 SGHDN, CDR2 FVKESK. The CDR3 runs 16 residues. CDR3 nucleotide sequence: TGTGCCAGCAGCCAAGGATCCGGGACAGGGATTTATGGCTACACCTTC. Translated: CASSQGSGTGIYGYTF.

This clone was seen once. In nucleotides, the CDR3 is TGTGCCAGCAGCTCGACAGGATCCGAGACCCAGTACTTC. Translated: CASSSTGSETQYF. The rearrangement links TRBV5-6 to TRBJ2-5; a weak D match, TRBD1 (6 bases). In germline, CDR1 is SGHDT, CDR2 YYEEEE. V lost 3 bases and J 5 bases, leaving 11 bases between the germline ends. The CDR3 has 13 residues. The full variable domain, with the rest looked up from reference TRBV5-6 and TRBJ2-5, is DAGVTQSPTHLIKTRGQQVTLRCSPKSGHDTVSWYQQALGQGPQFIFQYYEEEERQRGNFPDRFSGHQFPNYSSELNVNALLLGDSALYLCASSSTGSETQYFGPGTRLLVL.

The rearrangement joins TRBV9 to TRBJ1-2, with 9 positions matching TRBD1. Germline loops: CDR1 SGDLS, CDR2 YYNGEE. V was pared by 0 bases and J by 5 bases, with 5 bases of the junction left unmatched. The CDR3 extends over 15 amino acids. CDR3 sequence: CASSVGGQGIYGYTF. As DNA, the CDR3 is TGTGCCAGCAGCGTAGGAGGACAGGGGATTTATGGCTACACCTTC.

This chain links TRBV11-3 with TRBJ2-7; D may be TRBD1 (6 bases). Deletions cut 5 bases from V and 6 bases from J, with 14 bases between. There are 13 residues in the CDR3. Germline V gene sequence: CDR1 SGHNT, CDR2 YENEEA. CDR3 amino acids: CASSPEDSFEQYF. DNA of the CDR3: TGTGCCAGCAGCCCAGAGGACAGCTTCGAGCAGTACTTC.